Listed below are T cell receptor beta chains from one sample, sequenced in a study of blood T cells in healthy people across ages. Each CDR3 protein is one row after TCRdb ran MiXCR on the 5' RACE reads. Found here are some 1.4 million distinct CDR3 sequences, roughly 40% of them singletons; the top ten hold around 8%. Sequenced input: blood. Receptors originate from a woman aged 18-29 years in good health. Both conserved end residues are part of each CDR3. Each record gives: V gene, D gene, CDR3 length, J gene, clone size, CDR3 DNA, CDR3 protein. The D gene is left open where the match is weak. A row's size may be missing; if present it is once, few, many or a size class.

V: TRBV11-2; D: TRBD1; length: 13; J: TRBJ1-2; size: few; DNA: TGTGCCAGCAGACCCGACAGGGGGAATGGCTACACCTTC; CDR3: CASRPDRGNGYTF
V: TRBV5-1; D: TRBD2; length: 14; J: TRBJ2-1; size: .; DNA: TGCGCCAGCAGCTTCGGGAGGGGCTACAATGAGCAGTTCTTC; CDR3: CASSFGRGYNEQFF
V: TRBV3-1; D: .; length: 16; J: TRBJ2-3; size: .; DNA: TGTGCCAGCAGCCAACTCCGGGGACCCGCGACAGATACGCAGTATTTT; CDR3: CASSQLRGPATDTQYF
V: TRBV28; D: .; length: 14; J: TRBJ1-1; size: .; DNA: TGTGCCAGCAGGGCACCACAGGAGAACACTGAAGCTTTCTTT; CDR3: CASRAPQENTEAFF
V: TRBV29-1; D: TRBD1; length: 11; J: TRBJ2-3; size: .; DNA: TGCGCGGACAGGGCCACAGATACGCAGTATTTT; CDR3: CADRATDTQYF
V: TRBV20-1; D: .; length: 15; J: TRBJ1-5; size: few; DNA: TGCAGTGCTAGAGTCGTGGAAAATAGCAATCAGCCCCAGCATTTT; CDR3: CSARVVENSNQPQHF
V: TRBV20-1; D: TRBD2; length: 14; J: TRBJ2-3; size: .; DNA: TGCAGTGCTAGAGATACTAGCGGGGGGGATACGCAGTATTTT; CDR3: CSARDTSGGDTQYF
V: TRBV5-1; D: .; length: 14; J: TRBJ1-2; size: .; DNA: TGCGCCAGCAGCCCCGGGACACATAACTATGGCTACACCTTC; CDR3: CASSPGTHNYGYTF
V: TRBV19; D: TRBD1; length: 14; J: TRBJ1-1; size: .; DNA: TGTGCCAGTAGTATACAGGGGGCGGCGACTGAAGCTTTCTTT; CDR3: CASSIQGAATEAFF
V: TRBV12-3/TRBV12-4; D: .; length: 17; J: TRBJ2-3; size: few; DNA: TGTGCCAGCAGTTTTCAGGGCGGAGGGCCTAGCACAGATACGCAGTATTTT; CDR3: CASSFQGGGPSTDTQYF
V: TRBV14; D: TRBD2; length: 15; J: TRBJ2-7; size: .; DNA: TGTGCCAGCAGCCAAGGGTCTAGCGGGAACTACGAGCAGTACTTC; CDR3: CASSQGSSGNYEQYF
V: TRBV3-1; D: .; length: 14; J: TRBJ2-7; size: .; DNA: TGTGCTAGCAGCCAGGGGGGGGACCAAGAGACCCGGTACTTC; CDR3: CASSQGGDQETRYF
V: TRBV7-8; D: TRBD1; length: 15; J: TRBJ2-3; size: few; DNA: TGTGCCAGCAGCGACCAGACAGGGGCCGCAGATACGCAGTATTTT; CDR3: CASSDQTGAADTQYF
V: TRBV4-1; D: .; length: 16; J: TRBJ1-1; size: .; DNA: TGCGCCAGCAGCCAAGTAACTGGGAGCATGAACACTGAAGCTTTCTTT; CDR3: CASSQVTGSMNTEAFF
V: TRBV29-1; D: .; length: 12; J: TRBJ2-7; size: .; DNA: TGCAGCGTTTACAGGATATACTACGAGCAGTACTTC; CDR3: CSVYRIYYEQYF
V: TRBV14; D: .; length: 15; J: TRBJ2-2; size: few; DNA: TGTGCCAGCAGCCAAGGAGGGGGGTTCACCGGGGAGCTGTTTTTT; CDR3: CASSQGGGFTGELFF
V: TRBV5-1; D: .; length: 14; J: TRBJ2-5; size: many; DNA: TGCGCCAGCAGCTTCCAGGGCCCCCAAGAGACCCAGTACTTC; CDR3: CASSFQGPQETQYF
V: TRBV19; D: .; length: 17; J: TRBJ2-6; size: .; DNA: TGTGCCAGTAGGCGGCCAGGTAACCCCTCTGGGGCCAACGTCCTGACTTTC; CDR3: CASRRPGNPSGANVLTF
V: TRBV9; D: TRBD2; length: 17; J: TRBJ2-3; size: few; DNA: TGTGCCAGCAGCGTAGGGGCTAGCGGGAGTTTCTCAGATACGCAGTATTTT; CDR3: CASSVGASGSFSDTQYF
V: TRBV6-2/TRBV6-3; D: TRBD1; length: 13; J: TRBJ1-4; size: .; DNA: TGTGCCAGCAGTGTGCAGACAGGGGAAAAACTGTTTTTT; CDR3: CASSVQTGEKLFF
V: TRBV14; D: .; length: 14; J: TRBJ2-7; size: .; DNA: TGTGCCAGCAGCCAAGGGTGGCCGATCAATGAGCAGTACTTC; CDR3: CASSQGWPINEQYF
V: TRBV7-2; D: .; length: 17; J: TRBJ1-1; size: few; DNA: TGTGCCAGCAGCTTAGACGGGGGGAGGTTGGTGAACACTGAAGCTTTCTTT; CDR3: CASSLDGGRLVNTEAFF
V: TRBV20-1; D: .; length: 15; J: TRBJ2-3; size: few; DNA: TGCAGTGCTAGAGGACAACTCCACTTCACAGATACGCAGTATTTT; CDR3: CSARGQLHFTDTQYF
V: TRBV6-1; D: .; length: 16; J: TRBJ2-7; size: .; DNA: TGTGCCAGCAGTGAAGCGGAGGGGATGCCTCGCTACGAGCAGTACTTC; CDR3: CASSEAEGMPRYEQYF
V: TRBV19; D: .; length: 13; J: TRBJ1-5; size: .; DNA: TGTGCCAGTGCTCTTTCCGTGTGGGAAGACCAGCATTTT; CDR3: CASALSVWEDQHF
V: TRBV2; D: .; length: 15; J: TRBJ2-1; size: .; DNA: TGTGCCAGCAGTGAGCGGGAAAGCTCCTACAATGAGCAGTTCTTC; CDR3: CASSERESSYNEQFF
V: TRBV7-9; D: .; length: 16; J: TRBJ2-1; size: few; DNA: TGTGCCAGCAGCTTAGTTGTCTCGGGGTTTGTCAATGAGCAGTTCTTC; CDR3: CASSLVVSGFVNEQFF
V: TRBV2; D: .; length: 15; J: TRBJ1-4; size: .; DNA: TGTGCCAGCAGGGCGTTCCGGGGAACTAATGAAAAACTGTTTTTT; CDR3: CASRAFRGTNEKLFF
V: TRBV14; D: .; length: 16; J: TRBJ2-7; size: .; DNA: TGTGCCAGCAGCCAAGAGCGCCCGACAAACATCTACGAGCAGTACTTC; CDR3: CASSQERPTNIYEQYF
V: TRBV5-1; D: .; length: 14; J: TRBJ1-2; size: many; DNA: TGTGCCAGCAGCTTAGAGGGGAGAGGATATGGCTACACCTTC; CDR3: CASSLEGRGYGYTF
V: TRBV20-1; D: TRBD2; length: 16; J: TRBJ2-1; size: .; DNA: TGCAGTGCTAGAGATCACCGGGGGGGCCCCTACAATGAGCAGTTCTTC; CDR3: CSARDHRGGPYNEQFF
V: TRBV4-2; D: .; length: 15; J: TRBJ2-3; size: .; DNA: TGTGCCAGCAGCCACCGGGACGGCGACACAGATACGCAGTATTTT; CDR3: CASSHRDGDTDTQYF